Following are 5 T cell receptor beta chains from one sample sequenced in a study of early stage breast cancer tumors. Some clones are missing from TCRdb's copy, which holds only in-frame ones; the method was immunoSEQ multiplex PCR. The sample consists of about 72,000 clones, approximately 80% of them appearing once. Sample: blood. The receptors stem from a person in their sixties or seventies with breast cancer.

Only one count was recorded for this clone. The chain is built from TRBV2 and TRBJ2-2; 7 bases agree with TRBD2. This CDR3 contains 16 residues. Germline trimming cut 2 bases from V and 3 bases from J; bases unmatched to any gene: 6. Germline CDR1 is SNHLY and CDR2 is FYNNEI. The CDR3 spells CASSERLAEDTGELFF. CDR3 sequence (DNA): TGTGCCAGCAGTGAAAGGCTAGCGGAGGACACCGGGGAGCTGTTTTTT.

This clone occurred a few times. The genes are TRBV15 and TRBJ2-7; no firm D call. The ends were cut back, 5 bases at V and 1 base at J, with 6 bases in the middle. This CDR3 has 12 amino acids. Germline CDR1 is LNHNV and CDR2 is YYDKDF (reference sequence). CDR3 sequence: CATSWGSYEQYF. In nucleotides, the CDR3 is TGTGCCACCAGCTGGGGATCCTACGAGCAGTACTTC.

The rearrangement links TRBV6-6 to TRBJ2-1; D ambiguous. This CDR3 comprises 12 residues. Germline values: CDR1 MNHNY, CDR2 SVGAGI (reference sequence). Trimming cost V 6 bases and J 2 bases, with 5 bases left between them. CDR3 sequence (DNA): TGTGCCAGCAGCCGCGCCTACAATGAGCAGTTCTTC. It is translated as CASSRAYNEQFF.

This sequence joins TRBV7-6 and TRBJ2-7; weak D call: TRBD2 (6 bases). The germline V gene encodes CDR1 SGHVS and CDR2 FNYEAQ. This CDR3 has 18 amino acids. Trimming cost V 2 bases and J 0 bases, with 20 bases left between them. CDR3 nucleotides: TGTGCCAGCAGCTTAAATCCCAGCGGAGGGCGGAGCTCCTACGAGCAGTACTTC. This codes for CASSLNPSGGRSSYEQYF.

The chain uses TRBV18 and TRBJ2-1; 8 bases are a match to TRBD2. CDR1 and CDR2 from the germline V gene are KGHSH and LQKENI. V lost 2 bases to trimming and J lost 12 bases; unmatched junction nucleotides: 9. The CDR3 consists of 14 residues. The CDR3: CASSPGQREKGQFF. The DNA of the CDR3 is TGTGCCAGCTCACCAGGGCAGCGGGAGAAGGGGCAGTTCTTC.